The TCR beta chain under discussion was sequenced for a study of molecular identifiers for immune sequencing clone quantification. Findings of the study overall: Sizes of highly expanded clones could be underestimated through identical TCRs sharing a barcode.

Per germline, CDR1 SGHDN and CDR2 FVKESK. V was clipped by 0 bases and J by 3 bases; unmatched bases: 5. There are 18 residues in the CDR3. From the PCR reads, TCRdb called clonotypes with MiXCR, one entry per CDR3 protein. Among 88,000 or so distinct CDR3 sequences, around 23% were seen once, and the ten largest hold about 1%. Note on this clonotype: Its antigen is unidentified.

V and J are TRBV14 and TRBJ2-1; TRBD2 matches 13 bases. The TCR comes from a human donor in good health. Some libraries in this study had Jurkat cell RNA spiked in. What was sequenced was naive CD8+ T cells from blood, with Jurkat cell RNA spiked in. The subset here: FACS-sorted CD8+CD4-CCR7+CD45RA+ naive T cells. The CDR3 reads CASSQELAGGPDYNEQFF. DNA for the CDR3: TGTGCCAGCAGCCAAGAACTAGCGGGGGGGCCTGACTACAATGAGCAGTTCTTC. The variable domain in full, completed from reference TRBV14 and TRBJ2-1, reads EAGVTQFPSHSVIEKGQTVTLRCDPISGHDNLYWYRRVMGKEIKFLLHFVKESKQDESGMPNNRFLAERTGGTYSTLKVQPAELEDSGVYFCASSQELAGGPDYNEQFFGPGTRLTVL.